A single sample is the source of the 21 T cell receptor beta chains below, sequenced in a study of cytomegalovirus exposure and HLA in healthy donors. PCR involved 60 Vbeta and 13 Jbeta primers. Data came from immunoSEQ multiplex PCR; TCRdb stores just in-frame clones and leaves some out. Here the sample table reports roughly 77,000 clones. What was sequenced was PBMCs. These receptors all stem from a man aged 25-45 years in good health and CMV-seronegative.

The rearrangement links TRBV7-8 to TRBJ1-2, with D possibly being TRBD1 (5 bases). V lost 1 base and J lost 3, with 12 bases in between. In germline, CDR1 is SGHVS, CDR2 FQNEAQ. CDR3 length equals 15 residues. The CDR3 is CASSLVGGFDYGYTF. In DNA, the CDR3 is TGTGCCAGCAGCTTAGTTGGGGGGTTCGACTATGGCTACACCTTC.

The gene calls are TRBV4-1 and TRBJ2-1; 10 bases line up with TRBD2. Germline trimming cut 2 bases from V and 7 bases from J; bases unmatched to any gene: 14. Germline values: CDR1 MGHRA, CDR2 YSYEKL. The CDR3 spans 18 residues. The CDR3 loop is CASSQLAGVRSSWNEQFF. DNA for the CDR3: TGCGCCAGCAGCCAACTAGCGGGAGTTAGGTCTTCGTGGAATGAGCAGTTCTTC.

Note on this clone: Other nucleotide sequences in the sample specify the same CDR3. The CDR3 DNA reads TGCGCCAGCAGCCCGGGACTAGCGGGAGGGCCGGGGGAGACCCAGTACTTC. It encodes CASSPGLAGGPGETQYF. The rearrangement joins TRBV5-1 to TRBJ2-5, with 16 bases identical to TRBD2. This CDR3 contains 17 residues. Germline V gene data show CDR1 as SGHRS and CDR2 as YFSETQ. Losses at the gene ends were 4 bases for V and 5 bases for J; bases not matched to a gene: 8. Variable domain in full (rest from reference TRBV5-1 and TRBJ2-5): KAGVTQTPRYLIKTRGQQVTLSCSPISGHRSVSWYQQTPGQGLQFLFEYFSETQRNKGNFPGRFSGRQFSNSRSEMNVSTLELGDSALYLCASSPGLAGGPGETQYFGPGTRLLVL.

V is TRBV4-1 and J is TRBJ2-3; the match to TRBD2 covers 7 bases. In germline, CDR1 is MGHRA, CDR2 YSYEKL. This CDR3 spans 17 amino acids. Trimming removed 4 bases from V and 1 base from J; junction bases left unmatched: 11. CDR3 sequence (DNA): TGCGCCAGCAGCCGAGGCGGGAGCCTTCGGGGCACAGATACGCAGTATTTT. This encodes CASSRGGSLRGTDTQYF.

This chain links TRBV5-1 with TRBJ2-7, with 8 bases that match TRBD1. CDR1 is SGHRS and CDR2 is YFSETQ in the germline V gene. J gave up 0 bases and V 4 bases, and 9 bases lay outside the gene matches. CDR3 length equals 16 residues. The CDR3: CASSEPRTGYSYEQYF. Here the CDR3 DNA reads TGCGCCAGCAGCGAACCTAGGACAGGGTACTCCTACGAGCAGTACTTC.

In nucleotides, the CDR3 is TGCAGTGCTCTCTTACTAAACACCATATATTTT. It specifies CSALLLNTIYF. The chain is built from TRBV20-1 and TRBJ1-3, with D uncertain. The CDR3 has 11 residues. From germline, CDR1 is DFQATT and CDR2 SNEGSKA (reference sequence). V lost 5 bases and J lost 6, with 8 bases in between.

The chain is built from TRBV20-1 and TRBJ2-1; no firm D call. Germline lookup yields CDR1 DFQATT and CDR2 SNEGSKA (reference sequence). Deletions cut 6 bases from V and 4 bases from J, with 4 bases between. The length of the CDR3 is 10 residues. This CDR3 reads CSALYNEQFF. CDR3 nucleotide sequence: TGCAGTGCGCTATACAATGAGCAGTTCTTC.

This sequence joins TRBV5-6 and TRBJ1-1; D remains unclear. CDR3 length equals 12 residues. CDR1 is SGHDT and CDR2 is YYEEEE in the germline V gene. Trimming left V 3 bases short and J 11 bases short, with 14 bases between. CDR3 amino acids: CASSSSLTRAFF. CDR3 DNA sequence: TGTGCCAGCAGCTCCAGTTTGACGCGGGCTTTCTTT.

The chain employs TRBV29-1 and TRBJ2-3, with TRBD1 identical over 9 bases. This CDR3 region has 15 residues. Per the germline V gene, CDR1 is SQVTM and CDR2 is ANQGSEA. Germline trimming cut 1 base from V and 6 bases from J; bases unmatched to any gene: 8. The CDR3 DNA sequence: TGCAGCGTTGAAGGCGGACAGGGGCAAGCGGATACGCAGTATTTT. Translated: CSVEGGQGQADTQYF.

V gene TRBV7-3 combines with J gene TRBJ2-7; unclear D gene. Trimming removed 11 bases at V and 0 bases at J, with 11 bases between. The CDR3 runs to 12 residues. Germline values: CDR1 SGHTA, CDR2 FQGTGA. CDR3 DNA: TGTGCCCCCGTTGTCCCCTCCTACGAGCAGTACTTC. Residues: CAPVVPSYEQYF.

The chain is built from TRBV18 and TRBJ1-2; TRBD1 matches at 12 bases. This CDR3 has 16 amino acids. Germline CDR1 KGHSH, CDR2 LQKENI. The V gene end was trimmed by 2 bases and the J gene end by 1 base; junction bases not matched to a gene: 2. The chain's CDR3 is CASSPGTGGFNYGYTF. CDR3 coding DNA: TGTGCCAGCTCACCAGGGACAGGGGGCTTTAACTATGGCTACACCTTC.

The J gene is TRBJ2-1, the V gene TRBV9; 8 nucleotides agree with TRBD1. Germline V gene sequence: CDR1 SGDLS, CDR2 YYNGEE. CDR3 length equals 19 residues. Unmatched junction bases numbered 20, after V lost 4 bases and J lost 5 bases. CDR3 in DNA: TGTGCCAGCAGCCCCTTTCTGAGGACAGGGTCCTATGCCGACAATGAGCAGTTCTTC. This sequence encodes CASSPFLRTGSYADNEQFF.

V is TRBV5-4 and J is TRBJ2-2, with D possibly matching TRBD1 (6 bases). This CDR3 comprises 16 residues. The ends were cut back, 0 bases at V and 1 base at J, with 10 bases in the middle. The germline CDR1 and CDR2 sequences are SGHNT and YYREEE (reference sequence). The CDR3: CASSLGGRGNTGELFF. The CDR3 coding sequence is TGTGCCAGCAGCTTGGGGGGCAGGGGGAACACCGGGGAGCTGTTTTTT.

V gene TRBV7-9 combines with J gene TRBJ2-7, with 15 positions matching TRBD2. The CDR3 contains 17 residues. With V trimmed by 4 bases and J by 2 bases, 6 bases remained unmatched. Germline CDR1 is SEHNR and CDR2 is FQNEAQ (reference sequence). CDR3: CASSSPGLAGGAYEQYF. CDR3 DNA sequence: TGTGCCAGCAGCTCGCCGGGACTAGCGGGAGGTGCCTACGAGCAGTACTTC.

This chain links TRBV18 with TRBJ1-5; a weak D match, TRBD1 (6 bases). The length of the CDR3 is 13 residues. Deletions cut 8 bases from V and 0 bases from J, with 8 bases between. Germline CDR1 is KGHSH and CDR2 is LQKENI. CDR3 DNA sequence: TGTGCCAGCCGGGACAATAGCAATCAGCCCCAGCATTTT. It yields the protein CASRDNSNQPQHF.

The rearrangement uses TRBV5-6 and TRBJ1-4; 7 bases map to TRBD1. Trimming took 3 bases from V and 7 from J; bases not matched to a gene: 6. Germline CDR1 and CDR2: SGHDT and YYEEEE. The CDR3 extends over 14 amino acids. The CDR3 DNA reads TGTGCCAGCAGCTCCAGGGGGGCCTTTGAAAAACTGTTTTTT. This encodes CASSSRGAFEKLFF.

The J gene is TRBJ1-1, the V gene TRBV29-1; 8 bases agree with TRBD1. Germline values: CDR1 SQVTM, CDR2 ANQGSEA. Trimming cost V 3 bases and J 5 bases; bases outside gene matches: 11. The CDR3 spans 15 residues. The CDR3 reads CSVDSSGGGWTEAFF. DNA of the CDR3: TGCAGCGTTGACTCATCAGGGGGCGGGTGGACTGAAGCTTTCTTT.

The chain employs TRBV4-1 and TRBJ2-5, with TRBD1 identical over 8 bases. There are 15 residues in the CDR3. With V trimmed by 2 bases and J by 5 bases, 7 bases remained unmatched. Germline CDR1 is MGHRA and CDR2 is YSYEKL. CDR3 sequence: CASSQPGQGSETQYF. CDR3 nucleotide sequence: TGCGCCAGCAGCCAACCCGGACAGGGAAGCGAGACCCAGTACTTC.

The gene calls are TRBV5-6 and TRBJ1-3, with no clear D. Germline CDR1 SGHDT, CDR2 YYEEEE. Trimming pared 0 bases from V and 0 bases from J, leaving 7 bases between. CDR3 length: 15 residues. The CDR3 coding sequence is TGTGCCAGCAGCTTGGACAGATTCTCTGGAAACACCATATATTTT. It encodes CASSLDRFSGNTIYF.

CDR3 DNA sequence: TGTGCCAGTAGTTCGGACACGAACTCTGGAAACACCATATATTTT. Its translation is CASSSDTNSGNTIYF. The chain uses TRBV19 and TRBJ1-3; TRBD1 is a possible D gene (5 bases). Trimming took off 5 bases at V and 0 bases at J, with 11 bases between the two ends. The germline V gene has CDR1 LNHDA and CDR2 SQIVND (reference sequence). The CDR3 runs to 15 residues.

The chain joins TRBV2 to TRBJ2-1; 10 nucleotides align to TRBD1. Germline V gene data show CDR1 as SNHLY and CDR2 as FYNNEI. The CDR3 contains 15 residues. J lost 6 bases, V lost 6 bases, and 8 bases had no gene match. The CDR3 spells CASSGDRGYGNEQFF. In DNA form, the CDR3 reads TGTGCCAGCAGCGGGGACAGGGGATATGGCAATGAGCAGTTCTTC.